In its sample, the clone carrying this T cell receptor beta chain was seen a few times. Its antigen is undetermined. This record belongs to a study of regulatory T cells in long-lasting Graves disease. Stated time point: newly diagnosed GD, antithyroid drugs for less than 3 months. PBMC RNA was the source of the TCR library. Study findings and constraints: Having few samples may have compromised the accuracy. Not thyroid tissue but only peripheral blood was studied.

Investigators prepared the TCR beta libraries by applying iRepertoire HTBI primers and Arm-PCR of CDR3 regions. TCRdb reprocessed the multiplex PCR reads with MiXCR, giving one entry per CDR3 protein. The profile shows roughly 420,000 distinct CDR3 sequences, less than 20% of them singletons. The same sample was also used in a study of T cells in Graves' hyperthyroidism and ophthalmopathy. Per that paper: Most clonotypes expanded in the thyroid (above 0.001) were also present in blood. Using 13 V-J features, a model discriminated ophthalmopathy from stable hyperthyroidism.

The clonotype was recovered from a woman aged 25 to 39 with Graves disease. The sequenced sample was peripheral blood mononuclear cells (PBMCs), obtained at new diagnosis, from a patient treated with antithyroid drugs.

CDR3 amino acids: CASNTGGVPNEKLFF. As DNA, the CDR3 is TGTGCCAGCAACACCGGCGGGGTGCCTAATGAAAAACTGTTTTTT. The chain links TRBV6-1 to TRBJ1-4; D is undetermined. Germline V gives CDR1 MNHNS, CDR2 SASEGT. The length of the CDR3 is 15 residues. V was cut by 7 bases and J by 3 bases, with 15 bases left in between.